These T cell receptor beta chains were read from a single sample in a study of blood T cell repertoires in COVID-19. Profiling relied on immunoSEQ multiplex PCR, and the TCRdb table lists in-frame clones only, not all of them. The data contain 90,000 to 120,000 clones, roughly four fifths of them singletons. Specimen: peripheral blood. The receptor set was obtained from a man in his sixties with acute or convalescent COVID-19. CDR3s include the opening cysteine and the closing phenylalanine or tryptophan. D genes are given only for firm matches. Rows give clone size only sometimes, using once, few, many, or a class for an expanded clone.

size: NA; J: TRBJ2-5; D: NA; V: TRBV11-3; DNA: TGTGCCAGCAGCTTCGGGGGGCCTTCCCAAGAGACCCAGTACTTC; CDR3: CASSFGGPSQETQYF
size: NA; J: TRBJ2-3; D: TRBD1; V: TRBV11-3; DNA: TGTGCCAGCAGCCCTACTACCCGACAGGGTTACCTCCAGTATTTT; CDR3: CASSPTTRQGYLQYF
size: NA; J: TRBJ1-1; D: NA; V: TRBV5-4; DNA: TGTGCCAGCAGCTCGCAGGGAAATTTAGCTTTCTTT; CDR3: CASSSQGNLAFF
size: NA; J: TRBJ2-1; D: NA; V: TRBV15; DNA: TGTGCCACCAGCAGAGAAACGGGTTCCTACAATGAGCAGTTCTTC; CDR3: CATSRETGSYNEQFF
size: NA; J: TRBJ1-5; D: TRBD1; V: TRBV28; DNA: TGTGCCAGCAGCAAATCGGGACAGGGATATAATCAGCCCCAGCATTTT; CDR3: CASSKSGQGYNQPQHF
size: NA; J: TRBJ2-2; D: NA; V: TRBV18; DNA: TGTGCCAGCTCACACCCCAGGGACACCGGGGAGCTGTTTTTT; CDR3: CASSHPRDTGELFF
size: NA; J: TRBJ1-5; D: TRBD1; V: TRBV4-2; DNA: TGTGCCAGCAGCCAACTGGACAGGGGTGGCAATCAGCCCCAGCATTTT; CDR3: CASSQLDRGGNQPQHF
size: once; J: TRBJ2-5; D: TRBD2; V: TRBV14; DNA: TGTGCCAGCAGCCCGGGACTAGCGGGGGCAATGGAGACCCAGTACTTC; CDR3: CASSPGLAGAMETQYF
size: NA; J: TRBJ2-3; D: TRBD1; V: TRBV5-1; DNA: TGCGCCAGCAGCCAGGGACAGGTCACAGATACGCAGTATTTT; CDR3: CASSQGQVTDTQYF
size: NA; J: TRBJ1-1; D: TRBD1; V: TRBV7-3; DNA: TGTGCCAGCAGCTCTACAGGGGGAGTAGGGATGAACACTGAAGCTTTCTTT; CDR3: CASSSTGGVGMNTEAFF
size: few; J: TRBJ1-2; D: TRBD1; V: TRBV5-1; DNA: TGCGCCAGCAGAATGGGACAGGGCGGCTATGGCTACACCTTC; CDR3: CASRMGQGGYGYTF
size: NA; J: TRBJ2-6; D: NA; V: TRBV10-3; DNA: TGTGCCACCTCGACAGATATCTCTGGGGCCAACGTCCTGACTTTC; CDR3: CATSTDISGANVLTF
size: NA; J: TRBJ1-6; D: TRBD1; V: TRBV5-1; DNA: TGCGCCAGCAGCGTGGGACAGGGGGCAAAAAATTCACCCCTCCACTTT; CDR3: CASSVGQGAKNSPLHF
size: NA; J: TRBJ2-5; D: NA; V: TRBV29-1; DNA: TGCAGCGTTGAATCCAGGGGAGAGACCCAGTACTTC; CDR3: CSVESRGETQYF
size: NA; J: TRBJ1-5; D: TRBD1; V: TRBV3-1/TRBV3-2; DNA: TGTGCCAGCAGCCAACAGGGGGCGGGTCAGCCCCAGCATTTT; CDR3: CASSQQGAGQPQHF
size: NA; J: TRBJ1-2; D: TRBD1; V: TRBV4-1; DNA: TGCGCCAGCAGCCAAGGGGACAGGGGGCAAGGCTACACCTTC; CDR3: CASSQGDRGQGYTF
size: NA; J: TRBJ1-2; D: TRBD1; V: TRBV3-1/TRBV3-2; DNA: TGTGCCAGCAGTTTTGGACAGGGCGGGGACACCTTC; CDR3: CASSFGQGGDTF
size: NA; J: TRBJ2-3; D: NA; V: TRBV7-3; DNA: TGTGCCAGCAGCTTACAGTCCTCTAGCACAGATACGCAGTATTTT; CDR3: CASSLQSSSTDTQYF
size: NA; J: TRBJ2-1; D: TRBD2; V: TRBV23-1; DNA: TGCGCCAGCAGTCATCGGGGAGACAGCCGCTGTGGACTAGCGGGTAATGAGCAGTTCTTC; CDR3: CASSHRGDSRCGLAGNEQFF
size: few; J: TRBJ2-2; D: NA; V: TRBV11-3; DNA: TGTGCCAGCAGCCGTTTCAGTAACACCGGGGAGCTGTTTTTT; CDR3: CASSRFSNTGELFF
size: NA; J: TRBJ2-7; D: NA; V: TRBV29-1; DNA: TGCAGCGTTTCGGCCGGGTGGGAGCAGTACTTC; CDR3: CSVSAGWEQYF
size: NA; J: TRBJ1-6; D: TRBD1; V: TRBV27; DNA: TGTGCCAGCAGTTTAAGGACAGGCGGCCTCGTGTCCCTCCACTTT; CDR3: CASSLRTGGLVSLHF
size: NA; J: TRBJ1-1; D: TRBD1; V: TRBV5-6; DNA: TGTGCCAGCAGCTTTGGACAGGGTCTGGCTTTCTTT; CDR3: CASSFGQGLAFF
size: NA; J: TRBJ1-1; D: NA; V: TRBV29-1; DNA: TGCAGCGTTGAAAGGTACGGGGTAGGGGCTTTCTTT; CDR3: CSVERYGVGAFF
size: NA; J: TRBJ2-3; D: TRBD2; V: TRBV7-3; DNA: TGTGCCAGCAGCTTAAAGTTAACTAGCGGGGGTGCAACAGATACGCAGTATTTT; CDR3: CASSLKLTSGGATDTQYF
size: NA; J: TRBJ1-1; D: TRBD1; V: TRBV10-3; DNA: TGTGCCACCAGCCGGGACAGTAACACTGAAGCTTTCTTT; CDR3: CATSRDSNTEAFF
size: NA; J: TRBJ2-3; D: TRBD2; V: TRBV9; DNA: TGTGCCAGCAGCGTGCTAGCGGGGGGCACAGATACGCAGTATTTT; CDR3: CASSVLAGGTDTQYF
size: NA; J: TRBJ2-7; D: TRBD1; V: TRBV5-6; DNA: TGTGCCAGCACTCCGGACAAGGGACAGACCTACGAGCAGTACTTC; CDR3: CASTPDKGQTYEQYF
size: NA; J: TRBJ2-3; D: TRBD2; V: TRBV19; DNA: TGTGCCAGTAGTATAGTGAGGGCGGGGGGTTCCAAAGATACGCAGTATTTT; CDR3: CASSIVRAGGSKDTQYF
size: NA; J: TRBJ1-5; D: NA; V: TRBV3-1/TRBV3-2; DNA: TGTGCCAGCAGCCCCCTTAACGGGGGACAGCCCCAGCATTTT; CDR3: CASSPLNGGQPQHF
size: NA; J: TRBJ2-5; D: TRBD2; V: TRBV5-1; DNA: TGCGCCAGCAGCACCGAGGGACTAGCGGGGGGTAAGACCCAGTACTTC; CDR3: CASSTEGLAGGKTQYF
size: NA; J: TRBJ2-1; D: TRBD2; V: TRBV7-2; DNA: TGTGCCAGCAGCCTCCGGACTAGCGGGAGCGATGAGCAGTTCTTC; CDR3: CASSLRTSGSDEQFF
size: NA; J: TRBJ1-1; D: NA; V: TRBV30; DNA: TGTGCCTGGGGAACAGGGATGAACACTGAAGCTTTCTTT; CDR3: CAWGTGMNTEAFF
size: NA; J: TRBJ1-2; D: NA; V: TRBV7-9; DNA: TGTGCCAGCAGCTTAGAACAGGGTCCCTACACCTTC; CDR3: CASSLEQGPYTF
size: NA; J: TRBJ1-2; D: TRBD1; V: TRBV4-1; DNA: TGCGCCAGCAGTTCCGCCGGGACAGGGGCAATATATGGCTACACCTTC; CDR3: CASSSAGTGAIYGYTF
size: NA; J: TRBJ1-1; D: TRBD1; V: TRBV14; DNA: TGTGCCAGCAGCCAAAGACGCCCAGGGGGCGCGGGGAACACTGAAGCTTTCTTT; CDR3: CASSQRRPGGAGNTEAFF
size: once; J: TRBJ2-1; D: TRBD2; V: TRBV5-1; DNA: TGCGCCAGCAGCAAGGGACTAGCGGGAGGTAATGAGCAGTTCTTC; CDR3: CASSKGLAGGNEQFF
size: NA; J: TRBJ2-1; D: TRBD1; V: TRBV11-3; DNA: TGTGCCAGCAGGGGACAGTCCTACAATGAGCAGTTCTTC; CDR3: CASRGQSYNEQFF
size: NA; J: TRBJ2-7; D: NA; V: TRBV7-9; DNA: TGTGCCAGCAGCTTAGAGCTAGATCACTACGAGCAGTACTTC; CDR3: CASSLELDHYEQYF
size: NA; J: TRBJ1-2; D: NA; V: TRBV5-1; DNA: TGCGCCAGCAGCTACGGGGGGGAGAATGGCTACACCTTC; CDR3: CASSYGGENGYTF
size: NA; J: TRBJ2-3; D: TRBD1; V: TRBV2; DNA: TGTGCCAGCAGCCGGACAGGGAACCCGGGGGATACGCAGTATTTT; CDR3: CASSRTGNPGDTQYF
size: NA; J: TRBJ2-7; D: NA; V: TRBV29-1; DNA: TGCAGCGTGGTAAGGCAGGGGCCGGTTTACGAGCAGTACTTC; CDR3: CSVVRQGPVYEQYF
size: once; J: TRBJ2-6; D: TRBD1; V: TRBV12-5; DNA: TGTGCTAGTGGTTCGGGACAGGGGGGTGCCAACGTCCTGACTTTC; CDR3: CASGSGQGGANVLTF
size: NA; J: TRBJ1-2; D: NA; V: TRBV6-5; DNA: TGTGCCAGCAGTTACTCGAGAGGGAATGGCTACACCTTC; CDR3: CASSYSRGNGYTF
size: few; J: TRBJ1-4; D: NA; V: TRBV5-1; DNA: TGCGCCAGCAGTCGGGGTGACTCCAAAGAAAAACTGTTTTTT; CDR3: CASSRGDSKEKLFF
size: NA; J: TRBJ2-7; D: TRBD1; V: TRBV19; DNA: TGTGCCAGTAGTTGGGACAGTGCTTACGAGCAGTACTTC; CDR3: CASSWDSAYEQYF
size: NA; J: TRBJ1-2; D: NA; V: TRBV3-1/TRBV3-2; DNA: TGTGCCAGCAGCCCACGGGGGGGTGCTAACTATGGCTACACCTTC; CDR3: CASSPRGGANYGYTF
size: NA; J: TRBJ1-1; D: TRBD1; V: TRBV10-3; DNA: TGTGCCATCAGTGAGGGGGGCAACAGGGGGCGGGACACTGAAGCTTTCTTT; CDR3: CAISEGGNRGRDTEAFF
size: NA; J: TRBJ2-7; D: NA; V: TRBV6-5; DNA: TGTGCCAGCAGTTTTCGTTACGAGCAGTACTTC; CDR3: CASSFRYEQYF
size: NA; J: TRBJ2-7; D: NA; V: TRBV3-1/TRBV3-2; DNA: TGTGCCAGCAGCTACCGGGACTTACACTCCTACGAGCAGTACTTC; CDR3: CASSYRDLHSYEQYF
size: NA; J: TRBJ1-1; D: NA; V: TRBV24-1; DNA: TGTGCCACCAGTGGAGGCAACACTGAAGCTTTCTTT; CDR3: CATSGGNTEAFF
size: NA; J: TRBJ2-7; D: NA; V: TRBV7-2; DNA: TGTGCCAGCAGCCTTATGGACTACCTAGGCATGGCTTTC; CDR3: CASSLMDYLGMAF
size: NA; J: TRBJ2-7; D: NA; V: TRBV5-1; DNA: TGCGCCAGCAGCTTGTTCGTGGGCACGAGCTACGAGCAGTACTTC; CDR3: CASSLFVGTSYEQYF
size: few; J: TRBJ1-1; D: TRBD1; V: TRBV7-9; DNA: TGTGCCAGCAGCCAAGATCCGGGACAGGGAAACACTGAAGCTTTCTTT; CDR3: CASSQDPGQGNTEAFF
size: NA; J: TRBJ1-1; D: TRBD1; V: TRBV18; DNA: TGTGCCAGCTCTCTGGGACAGGGGAACACTGAAGCTTTCTTT; CDR3: CASSLGQGNTEAFF
size: NA; J: TRBJ2-5; D: NA; V: TRBV5-5; DNA: TGTGCCAGCCTCTGGGGTTTGCAGGGTCCAGAGACCCAGTACTTC; CDR3: CASLWGLQGPETQYF
size: few; J: TRBJ2-2; D: NA; V: TRBV7-8; DNA: TGTGCCAGCAGCTTAGTCAGGCTAGCGCACACCGGGGAGCTGTTTTTT; CDR3: CASSLVRLAHTGELFF